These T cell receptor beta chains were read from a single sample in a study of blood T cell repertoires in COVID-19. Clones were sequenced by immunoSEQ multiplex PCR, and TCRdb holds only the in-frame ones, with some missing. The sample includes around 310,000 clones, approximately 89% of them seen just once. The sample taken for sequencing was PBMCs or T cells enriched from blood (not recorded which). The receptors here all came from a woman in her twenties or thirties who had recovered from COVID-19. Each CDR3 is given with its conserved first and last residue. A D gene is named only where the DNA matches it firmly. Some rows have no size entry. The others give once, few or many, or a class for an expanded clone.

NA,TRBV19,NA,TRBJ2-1,CASSFTNNEQFF,TGTGCCAGTAGCTTTACTAACAATGAGCAGTTCTTC
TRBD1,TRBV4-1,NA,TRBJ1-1,CASSQPRQGMKSEAFF,TGCGCCAGCAGCCAGCCGCGACAGGGTATGAAAAGTGAAGCTTTCTTT
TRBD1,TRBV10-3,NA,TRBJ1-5,CATRAGTGGANQPQHF,TGTGCCACCAGAGCCGGGACAGGGGGCGCCAATCAGCCCCAGCATTTT
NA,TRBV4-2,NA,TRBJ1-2,CASSQVGVAGYGYTF,TGTGCCAGCAGCCAAGTGGGAGTTGCGGGCTATGGCTACACCTTC
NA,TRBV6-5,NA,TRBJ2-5,CASSYSFRQETQYF,TGTGCCAGCAGTTACTCGTTTCGCCAAGAGACCCAGTACTTC
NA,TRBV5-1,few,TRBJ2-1,CASSLAVKGVDNEQFF,TGCGCCAGCAGCTTGGCCGTGAAGGGGGTTGACAATGAGCAGTTCTTC
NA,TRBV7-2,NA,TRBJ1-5,CASSLVHRVDQPQHF,TGTGCCAGCAGCTTAGTCCACAGGGTGGATCAGCCCCAGCATTTT
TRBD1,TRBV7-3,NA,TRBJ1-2,CASETWTGSGRDYGYTF,TGTGCCAGCGAGACCTGGACAGGGTCAGGGAGAGACTATGGCTACACCTTC
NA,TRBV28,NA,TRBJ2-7,CASSPADSYEQYF,TGTGCCAGCAGTCCGGCCGACAGCTACGAGCAGTACTTC
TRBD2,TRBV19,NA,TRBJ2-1,CASIRIAGAPYNEQFF,TGTGCCAGTATTCGTATAGCGGGAGCCCCCTACAATGAGCAGTTCTTC
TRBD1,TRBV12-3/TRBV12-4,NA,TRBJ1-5,CASGSRGTPQHF,TGTGCCAGCGGAAGCAGGGGGACGCCCCAGCATTTT
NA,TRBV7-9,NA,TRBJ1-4,CASSLVQNEKLFF,TGTGCCAGCAGCTTAGTCCAGAATGAAAAACTGTTTTTT
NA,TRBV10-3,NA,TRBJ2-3,CAISESMGGGTDTQYF,TGTGCCATCAGTGAGTCGATGGGAGGGGGGACAGATACGCAGTATTTT